This T cell receptor (beta chain) was retrieved from a study of shared clonotypes between healthy human individuals. Background on the study: Per donor, CD8 memory used one plate, CD8 naive used two, CD4 memory used three and CD4 naive used three.

The V end was cut by 4 bases, the J end by 6 bases, with 10 bases between. The germline V gene has CDR1 SGHRS and CDR2 YFSETQ. The CDR3 runs 12 residues. Assay used: immunoSEQ multiplex PCR; TCRdb lists only in-frame clones, some missing. The repertoire holds around 2.5 million clones, with roughly 93% as singletons. About this clone itself: What it binds is not known.

Both subsets, CD45RA+ naive and CD45RA-negative memory, were split from the CD4+ cells. General study findings and limits: At large depth, rarefaction still showed sorted-subset sequencing to be incomplete. A reduction in generation probabilities was seen for non-shared clonotypes relative to those shared by all four donors.

Sequenced sample: naive CD4+ T cells from PBMCs. Subset reported: CD45RA+ positively selected. This TCR derives from a young man in good health. Some clones in this sample may be carry-over from other donors' samples. This chain joins TRBV5-1 and TRBJ1-1; D ambiguous. Here the CDR3 DNA reads TGCGCCAGCAGCCCTCGAGGCTCTGAAGCTTTCTTT. Protein: CASSPRGSEAFF.